This TCR beta chain was recorded in a study of PD-1 blockade in classical Hodgkin lymphoma. Profiling relied on immunoSEQ multiplex PCR, and the TCRdb table lists in-frame clones only, not all of them. The sample holds 4,500 to 5,000 clones; around 60% are singletons and the top ten take about two thirds. This clone was observed a handful of times. All trial patients relapsed after autologous stem cell transplantation. Patients had relapsed/refractory classical Hodgkin lymphoma with complete response, partial response or progressive disease as best response. This specimen consisted of peripheral blood mononuclear cells (PBMCs), obtained before the second cycle of nivolumab. The TCR was taken from a human donor with classical Hodgkin lymphoma.

CDR3 protein: CASSPLGGGDYNEQFF. The CDR3 bases are TGTGCCAGCAGCCCGTTAGGAGGCGGGGACTACAATGAGCAGTTCTTC. The chain employs TRBV7-6 and TRBJ2-1; tentative D call: TRBD2 (6 bases). CDR3 length: 16 residues. Trimming shortened V by 5 bases and J by 3 bases, and 17 bases separated the two germline ends. Germline loops: CDR1 SGHVS, CDR2 FNYEAQ.